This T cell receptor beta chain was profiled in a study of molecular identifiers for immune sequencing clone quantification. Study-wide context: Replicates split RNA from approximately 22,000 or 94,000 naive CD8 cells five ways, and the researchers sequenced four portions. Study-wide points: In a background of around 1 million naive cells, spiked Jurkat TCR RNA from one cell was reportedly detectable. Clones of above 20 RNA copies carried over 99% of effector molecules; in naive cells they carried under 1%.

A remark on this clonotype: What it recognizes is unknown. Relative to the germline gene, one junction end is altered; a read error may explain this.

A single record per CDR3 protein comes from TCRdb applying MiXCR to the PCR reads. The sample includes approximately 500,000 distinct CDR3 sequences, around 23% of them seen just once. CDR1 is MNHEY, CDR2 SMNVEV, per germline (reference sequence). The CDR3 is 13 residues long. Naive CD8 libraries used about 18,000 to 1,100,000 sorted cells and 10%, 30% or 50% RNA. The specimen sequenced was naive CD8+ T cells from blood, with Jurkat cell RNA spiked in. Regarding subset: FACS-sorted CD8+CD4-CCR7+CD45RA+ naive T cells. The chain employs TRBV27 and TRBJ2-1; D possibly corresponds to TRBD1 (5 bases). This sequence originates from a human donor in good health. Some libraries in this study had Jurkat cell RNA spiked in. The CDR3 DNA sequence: TGTGCTAGCATAGGGGTAAGGGACAATGAGCAGTTCTTC. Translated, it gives CASIGVRDNEQFF.